This passage covers 3 T cell receptor beta chains from one sample sequenced in a study of blood T cell repertoires in COVID-19 (dated by TCRdb to about 2020). Libraries were constructed by the immunoSEQ multiplex PCR assay. The source is immuneACCESS, and TCRdb retained only in-frame sequences with V and J called. Part of the clones is not carried over; for the studies checked, unresolved V genes explain less than half of this, and the remainder is unexplained. Across this sample there are about half a million clones, with 89% seen only once. The ten largest account for about 0.91% of the sample. The sample was peripheral blood. The receptors here all came from a young man with COVID-19, enrolled during active disease.

The CDR3 DNA reads TGTGCCAGCAGTTTTACGGGACTGGACGCCGAGCAGTACTTC. Amino acids: CASSFTGLDAEQYF. This rearrangement joins TRBV11-1 to TRBJ2-7; weak D call: TRBD2 (6 bases). The CDR3 spans 14 residues. Germline CDR1 reads SGHAT; CDR2 reads FQDESV (reference sequence). Between the trimmed V and J ends, which lost 6 bases and 6 bases, there was a span of 18 bases.

This sequence joins TRBV12-5 and TRBJ2-3; no reliable D call. V was cut by 0 bases and J by 5 bases, with 6 bases left in between. This CDR3 region has 13 residues. Per the germline V gene, CDR1 is LGHNT and CDR2 is FRNRAP. The CDR3 DNA reads as TGTGCTAGTGGTTTGGTCTCCGGAGATACGCAGTATTTT. It codes for CASGLVSGDTQYF.

The rearrangement uses TRBV24-1 and TRBJ1-2; 10 nucleotides match TRBD1. Germline CDR1 and CDR2: KGHDR and SFDVKD. V gave up 8 bases and J gave up 7 bases; unmatched junction bases: 6. This CDR3 contains 13 residues. The CDR3 DNA follows: TGTGCCACCATCGGGACAGGGGATGTTGGCTACACCTTC. Its translation is CATIGTGDVGYTF.